Listed below are T cell receptor beta chains from one sample, sequenced in a study of PD-L1 blockade in urothelial cancer. Profiled with immunoSEQ multiplex PCR; TCRdb holds only in-frame clones, not every one. Of 55,000 to 70,000 clones listed, more than 65% are singletons. Sequencing was performed on PBMCs, taken around atezolizumab (anti-PD-L1) treatment. The receptors here all came from a man aged 65 to 85 with urothelial cancer. Both conserved end residues are part of each CDR3. The D gene is left open where the match is weak. Clone size is shown for a subset of rows, as once, few, many or a class of expanded clone.

clone_size: .
v_call: TRBV9
j_call: TRBJ2-1
d_call: TRBD2
cdr3_nt: TGTGCCAGCAGCGTCAGCGGGAGAGGTCTCCATGAGCAGTTCTTC
cdr3_aa: CASSVSGRGLHEQFF

clone_size: .
v_call: TRBV27
j_call: TRBJ2-7
d_call: .
cdr3_nt: TGTGCCAGCGGCCGGGACATCTCCTACGAGCAGTACTTC
cdr3_aa: CASGRDISYEQYF

clone_size: .
v_call: TRBV30
j_call: TRBJ2-7
d_call: .
cdr3_nt: TGTGCCTGGAGTGTAAACAGGGTTTTGTACGAGCAGTACTTC
cdr3_aa: CAWSVNRVLYEQYF

clone_size: .
v_call: TRBV6-5
j_call: TRBJ2-5
d_call: .
cdr3_nt: TGTGCCAGCAGTTACTCGGGCAGTGGAGAGACCCAGTACTTC
cdr3_aa: CASSYSGSGETQYF

clone_size: .
v_call: TRBV4-1
j_call: TRBJ1-3
d_call: TRBD1
cdr3_nt: TGCGCCAGCAGCCAAGAAGGGACAGGGAAAAACACCATATATTTT
cdr3_aa: CASSQEGTGKNTIYF

clone_size: .
v_call: TRBV7-2
j_call: TRBJ2-5
d_call: .
cdr3_nt: TGTGCCAGCAGCTTAAACAGGGTAGGCGAGACCCAGTACTTC
cdr3_aa: CASSLNRVGETQYF

clone_size: .
v_call: TRBV5-1
j_call: TRBJ1-2
d_call: TRBD1
cdr3_nt: TGCGCCAGCCGACAGGGGGGCGGCACCAACTATGGCTACACCTTC
cdr3_aa: CASRQGGGTNYGYTF

clone_size: once
v_call: TRBV27
j_call: TRBJ2-3
d_call: TRBD2
cdr3_nt: TGTGCCAGCAGTTTAAGTCTAGCGGGCGATACGCAGTATTTT
cdr3_aa: CASSLSLAGDTQYF

clone_size: .
v_call: TRBV6-6
j_call: TRBJ2-5
d_call: .
cdr3_nt: TGTGCCAGCAGCCAAGGCGGGTTTGAGACCCAGTACTTC
cdr3_aa: CASSQGGFETQYF

clone_size: .
v_call: TRBV2
j_call: TRBJ1-2
d_call: .
cdr3_nt: TGTGCCAGCAGTATGACCGCGACGGGTAGCTACACCTTC
cdr3_aa: CASSMTATGSYTF

clone_size: .
v_call: TRBV7-8
j_call: TRBJ2-3
d_call: TRBD2
cdr3_nt: TGTGCCAGCAGCCGGACTAGCGGGAGCCCAGATACGCAGTATTTT
cdr3_aa: CASSRTSGSPDTQYF

clone_size: .
v_call: TRBV23-1
j_call: TRBJ1-5
d_call: .
cdr3_nt: TGCGCCAGCAGTCAATCCATCGCTTTTGGAGGGAAGTATAGCAATCAGCCCCAGCATTTT
cdr3_aa: CASSQSIAFGGKYSNQPQHF

clone_size: .
v_call: TRBV7-9
j_call: TRBJ2-1
d_call: TRBD2
cdr3_nt: TGTGCCAGCAGCCCCCCCTTCCGACTAGCGGGATTGAGGAATGAGCAGTTCTTC
cdr3_aa: CASSPPFRLAGLRNEQFF

clone_size: once
v_call: TRBV6-6
j_call: TRBJ2-2
d_call: .
cdr3_nt: TGTGCCAGCAGTAGAGACAGGCTGAACACCGGGGAGCTGTTTTTT
cdr3_aa: CASSRDRLNTGELFF

clone_size: .
v_call: TRBV5-6
j_call: TRBJ2-5
d_call: .
cdr3_nt: TGTGCCAGCAGCGTTCCCTTTGGGTTGACCCCGAGGGAGACCCAGTACTTC
cdr3_aa: CASSVPFGLTPRETQYF

clone_size: .
v_call: TRBV11-2
j_call: TRBJ2-1
d_call: .
cdr3_nt: TGTGCCAGCAGCTTAGGTCTAAGCGTAGATGAGCAGTTCTTC
cdr3_aa: CASSLGLSVDEQFF

clone_size: few
v_call: TRBV9
j_call: TRBJ2-1
d_call: .
cdr3_nt: TGTGCCAGCAGCGTTCAGGGGCGCTACAATGAGCAGTTCTTC
cdr3_aa: CASSVQGRYNEQFF

clone_size: .
v_call: TRBV12-2
j_call: TRBJ2-7
d_call: .
cdr3_nt: TGTGCAAGTCGCCCGGCGGCGGGAGGGGTCTGGGAGCAGTACTTC
cdr3_aa: CASRPAAGGVWEQYF

clone_size: .
v_call: TRBV6-5
j_call: TRBJ1-4
d_call: TRBD1
cdr3_nt: TGTGCCAGCAGTTCGGACAGGGGTGGCGAAAAACTGTTTTTT
cdr3_aa: CASSSDRGGEKLFF

clone_size: .
v_call: TRBV9
j_call: TRBJ2-3
d_call: TRBD2
cdr3_nt: TGTGCCAGCAGCGTAACGGGAGGGCTTGTTGATACGCAGTATTTT
cdr3_aa: CASSVTGGLVDTQYF

clone_size: .
v_call: TRBV7-9
j_call: TRBJ2-1
d_call: .
cdr3_nt: TGTGCCAGCAGTCGGGAGTATGAGCAGTTCTTC
cdr3_aa: CASSREYEQFF

clone_size: .
v_call: TRBV18
j_call: TRBJ2-1
d_call: TRBD1
cdr3_nt: TGTGCCAGCTCACCGGACATACAGGGGGAAGGGAATGAGCAGTTCTTC
cdr3_aa: CASSPDIQGEGNEQFF

clone_size: .
v_call: TRBV4-2
j_call: TRBJ1-3
d_call: TRBD1
cdr3_nt: TGTGCCAGCAGCCAACCTCAAGGGGGCCAATCCTCTGGAAACACCATATATTTT
cdr3_aa: CASSQPQGGQSSGNTIYF

clone_size: .
v_call: TRBV12-5
j_call: TRBJ2-1
d_call: .
cdr3_nt: TGTGCTAGTGGCCCGGTCGGGACTTACAATGAGCAGTTCTTC
cdr3_aa: CASGPVGTYNEQFF

clone_size: .
v_call: TRBV27
j_call: TRBJ2-2
d_call: .
cdr3_nt: TGTGCCAGCAGGGTGGGGAGGAACACCGGGGAGCTGTTTTTT
cdr3_aa: CASRVGRNTGELFF

clone_size: .
v_call: TRBV7-3
j_call: TRBJ2-5
d_call: TRBD2
cdr3_nt: TGTGCCAGCAGCCCGGGGGGGGCTGAGACCCAGTACTTC
cdr3_aa: CASSPGGAETQYF

clone_size: .
v_call: TRBV7-2
j_call: TRBJ2-7
d_call: TRBD1
cdr3_nt: TGTGCCAGCAGCTTGGGGACAGGGCACTACGAGCAGTACTTC
cdr3_aa: CASSLGTGHYEQYF